This T cell receptor (beta chain) was sequenced for a study of blood T cell repertoires in COVID-19. Study information: Donors in the United States, Italy and Spain gave samples during acute or convalescent COVID-19.

Study processing details: Nucleated cell number was recorded as an estimate derived from reference gene primer amplification. Only in-frame clones appear in the TCRdb table, and some are missing; sequencing was by immunoSEQ multiplex PCR. The V and J calls and the clone size are those of that table, but D and trimming were determined from the DNA. The data hold roughly 430,000 clones, with approximately 86% observed a single time. Participant ages covered about 18 to 89 years across 20 to 30 US areas. Cohort assignment relied on participant-reported clinical history. V was pared by 11 bases and J by 6 bases, with 18 bases between. The CDR3 covers 13 residues. Germline values: CDR1 KGHDR, CDR2 SFDVKD.

The clonotype comes from a woman aged 40 to 55 with acute COVID-19. The chain carries TRBV24-1 and TRBJ1-2; tentatively, D is TRBD1 (5 bases). Material for sequencing was PBMCs or T cells enriched from blood (not recorded which). The CDR3: CAISGGTYDGYTF. CDR3 sequence (DNA): TGTGCCATATCGGGGGGGACGTACGATGGCTACACCTTC.